Following are 2 T cell receptor beta chains from one sample sequenced in a study of T cells in Graves' hyperthyroidism and ophthalmopathy. There were TCR beta CDR3 regions amplified from RNA transcripts. The study used the HTBI primer set for a first-round RT-PCR of the TCR CDR3. MiXCR was run by TCRdb on the multiplex PCR reads, yielding one entry per CDR3 protein. Found here are fewer than 700,000 distinct CDR3 sequences, about 16% of them singletons; the top ten hold less than 4.5%. Sequenced: blood. Receptors were obtained from a woman aged 25-40 years with Graves' hyperthyroidism.

This clonotype was observed many times. V gene TRBV28 combines with J gene TRBJ2-5; 7 bases align to TRBD1. The CDR3 loop spans 13 amino acids. The V and J ends lost 6 bases and 5 bases, in that order; junction bases with no gene match: 6. Germline CDR1 is MDHEN and CDR2 is SYDVKM. The CDR3 DNA sequence: TGTGCCAGCAGAGCAGGGGGTTTGGAGACCCAGTACTTC. It codes for CASRAGGLETQYF.

This clonotype was seen repeatedly, ten times or more. The rearrangement joins TRBV28 to TRBJ1-2; 9 positions agree with TRBD1. CDR1 is MDHEN and CDR2 is SYDVKM in the germline V gene. The CDR3 has 17 amino acids. With V trimmed by 2 bases and J by 8 bases, 15 bases remained unmatched. CDR3 residues: CASSLDSTGGRTGGYTF. The CDR3 DNA reads as TGTGCCAGCAGTTTAGACTCAACAGGGGGCCGGACGGGGGGCTACACCTTC.